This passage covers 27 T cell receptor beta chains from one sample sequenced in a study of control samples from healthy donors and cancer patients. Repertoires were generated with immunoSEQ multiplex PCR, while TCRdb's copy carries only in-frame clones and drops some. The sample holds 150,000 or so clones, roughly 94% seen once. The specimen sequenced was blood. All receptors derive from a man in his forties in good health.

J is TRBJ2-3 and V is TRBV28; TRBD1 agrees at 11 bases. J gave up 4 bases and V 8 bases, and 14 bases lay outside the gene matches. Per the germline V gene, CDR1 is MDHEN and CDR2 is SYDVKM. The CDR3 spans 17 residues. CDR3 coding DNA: TGTGCCAGCCGGTATCCCTCAAGGACAGGGGGCCCAGATACGCAGTATTTT. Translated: CASRYPSRTGGPDTQYF.

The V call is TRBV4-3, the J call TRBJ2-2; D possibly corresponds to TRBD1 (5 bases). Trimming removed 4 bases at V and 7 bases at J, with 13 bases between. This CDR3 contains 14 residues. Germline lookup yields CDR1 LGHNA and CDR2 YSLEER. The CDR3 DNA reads TGCGCCAGCAGCCTCTCAGGGTTCGGCGGGGAGCTGTTTTTT. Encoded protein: CASSLSGFGGELFF.

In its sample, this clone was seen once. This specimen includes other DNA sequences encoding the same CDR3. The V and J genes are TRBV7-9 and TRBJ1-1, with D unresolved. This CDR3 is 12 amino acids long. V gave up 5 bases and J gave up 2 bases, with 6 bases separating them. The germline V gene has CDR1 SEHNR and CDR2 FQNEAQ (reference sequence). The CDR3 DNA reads TGTGCCAGCAGCCCCTTAAACACTGAAGCTTTCTTT. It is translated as CASSPLNTEAFF.

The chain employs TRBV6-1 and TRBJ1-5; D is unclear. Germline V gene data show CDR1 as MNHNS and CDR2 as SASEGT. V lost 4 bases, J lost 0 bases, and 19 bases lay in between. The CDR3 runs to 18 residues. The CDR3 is CASSGLSASTYSNQPQHF. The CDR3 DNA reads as TGTGCCAGCAGTGGACTGTCAGCCAGTACATATAGCAATCAGCCCCAGCATTTT.

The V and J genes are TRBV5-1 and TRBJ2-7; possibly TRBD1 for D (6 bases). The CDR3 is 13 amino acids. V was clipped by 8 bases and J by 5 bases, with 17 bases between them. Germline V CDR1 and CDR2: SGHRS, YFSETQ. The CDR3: CASKMTGIDEQYF. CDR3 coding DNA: TGCGCCAGTAAAATGACAGGAATCGACGAGCAGTACTTC.

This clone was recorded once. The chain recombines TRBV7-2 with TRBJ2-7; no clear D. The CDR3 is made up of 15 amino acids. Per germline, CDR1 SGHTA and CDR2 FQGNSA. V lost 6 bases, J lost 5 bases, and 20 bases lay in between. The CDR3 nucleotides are TGTGCCAGCAGTCTTTCCCGGTCGGCCCTGGACGAGCAGTACTTC. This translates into CASSLSRSALDEQYF. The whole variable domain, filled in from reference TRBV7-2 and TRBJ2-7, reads GAGVSQSPSNKVTEKGKDVELRCDPISGHTALYWYRQSLGQGLEFLIYFQGNSAPDKSGLPSDRFSAERTGGSVSTLTIQRTQQEDSAVYLCASSLSRSALDEQYFGPGTRLTVT.

CDR3 in amino acids: CASSETPNTGELFF. For the CDR3, the DNA is TGTGCCAGTAGTGAGACCCCAAACACCGGGGAGCTGTTTTTT. The chain couples TRBV19 to TRBJ2-2; D unresolved. Trimming took off 5 bases at V and 2 bases at J, with 9 bases between the two ends. CDR3 length: 14 amino acids. Germline V gene data show CDR1 as LNHDA and CDR2 as SQIVND (reference sequence).

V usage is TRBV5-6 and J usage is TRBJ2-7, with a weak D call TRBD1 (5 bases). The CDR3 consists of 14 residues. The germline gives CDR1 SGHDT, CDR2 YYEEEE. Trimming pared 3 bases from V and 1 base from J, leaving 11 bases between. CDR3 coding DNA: TGTGCCAGCAGCTCTCTAGACAGTTCCTACGAGCAGTACTTC. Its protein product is CASSSLDSSYEQYF.

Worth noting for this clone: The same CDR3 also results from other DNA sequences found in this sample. The CDR3 DNA reads as TGTGCCAGCAGCCAAGTGTTCAGGGGAACTGAAGCTTTCTTT. Amino acid sequence: CASSQVFRGTEAFF. The rearrangement uses TRBV3-1 (or the pseudogene TRBV3-2) and TRBJ1-1, with D maybe TRBD1 (6 bases). The CDR3 spans 14 residues. Germline assignment: CDR1 LGHDT and CDR2 YNNKEL (reference sequence). V was trimmed by 1 base and J by 5 bases, leaving 11 bases between them.

The CDR3 loop is CASSESGDVSNQPQHF. Here the CDR3 DNA reads TGCGCCAGCAGTGAGAGCGGGGACGTTAGCAATCAGCCCCAGCATTTT. This chain links TRBV10-2 with TRBJ1-5, with D tentatively TRBD1 (5 bases). V shed 2 bases and J shed 0 bases, with 11 bases lying between them. This CDR3 contains 16 residues. From germline, CDR1 is WSHSY and CDR2 SAAADI.

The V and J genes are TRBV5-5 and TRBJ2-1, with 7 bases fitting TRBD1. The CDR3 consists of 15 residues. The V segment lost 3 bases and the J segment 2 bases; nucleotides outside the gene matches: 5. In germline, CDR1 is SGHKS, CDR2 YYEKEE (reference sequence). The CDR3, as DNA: TGTGCCAGCAGCTCGACAGGGCCCCCCTACAATGAGCAGTTCTTC. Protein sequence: CASSSTGPPYNEQFF. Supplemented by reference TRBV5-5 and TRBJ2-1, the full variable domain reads DAGVTQSPTHLIKTRGQQVTLRCSPISGHKSVSWYQQVLGQGPQFIFQYYEKEERGRGNFPDRFSARQFPNYSSELNVNALLLGDSALYLCASSSTGPPYNEQFFGPGTRLTVL.

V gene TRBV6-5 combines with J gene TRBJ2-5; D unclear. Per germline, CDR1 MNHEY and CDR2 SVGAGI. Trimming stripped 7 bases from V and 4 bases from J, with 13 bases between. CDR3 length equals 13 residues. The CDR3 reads CASIRTRGETQYF. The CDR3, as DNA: TGTGCCAGCATTCGGACGCGCGGAGAGACCCAGTACTTC.

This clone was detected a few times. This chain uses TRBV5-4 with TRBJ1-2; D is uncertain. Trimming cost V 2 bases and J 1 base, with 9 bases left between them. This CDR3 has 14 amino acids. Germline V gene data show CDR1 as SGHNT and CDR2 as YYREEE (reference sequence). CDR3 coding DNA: TGTGCCAGCAGCTTACGGGGATATAACTATGGCTACACCTTC. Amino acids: CASSLRGYNYGYTF.

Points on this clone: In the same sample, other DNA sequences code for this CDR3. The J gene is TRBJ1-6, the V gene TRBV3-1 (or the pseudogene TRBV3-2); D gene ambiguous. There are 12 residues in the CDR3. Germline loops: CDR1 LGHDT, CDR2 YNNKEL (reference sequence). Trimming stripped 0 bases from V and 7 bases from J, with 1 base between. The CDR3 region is CASSQDNSPLHF. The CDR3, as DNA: TGTGCCAGCAGCCAAGACAATTCACCCCTCCACTTT.

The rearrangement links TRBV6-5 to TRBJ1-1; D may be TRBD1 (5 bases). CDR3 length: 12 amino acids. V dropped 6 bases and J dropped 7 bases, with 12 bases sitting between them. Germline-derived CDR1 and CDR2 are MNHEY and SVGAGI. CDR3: CASSRETLEAFF. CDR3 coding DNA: TGTGCCAGCAGCAGGGAGACTCTTGAAGCTTTCTTT.

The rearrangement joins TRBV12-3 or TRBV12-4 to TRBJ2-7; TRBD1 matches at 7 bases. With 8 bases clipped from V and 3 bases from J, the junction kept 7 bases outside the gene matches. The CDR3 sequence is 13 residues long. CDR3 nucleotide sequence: TGTGCCAGCTGTCCCGGGGACAGCTACGAGCAGTACTTC. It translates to CASCPGDSYEQYF.

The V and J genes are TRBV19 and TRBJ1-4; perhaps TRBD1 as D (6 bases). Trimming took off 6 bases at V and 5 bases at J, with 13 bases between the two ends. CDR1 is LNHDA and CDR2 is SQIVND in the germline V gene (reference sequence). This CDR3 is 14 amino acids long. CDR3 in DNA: TGTGCCAGTAGATTCGGGGACACAAATGAAAAACTGTTTTTT. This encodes CASRFGDTNEKLFF.

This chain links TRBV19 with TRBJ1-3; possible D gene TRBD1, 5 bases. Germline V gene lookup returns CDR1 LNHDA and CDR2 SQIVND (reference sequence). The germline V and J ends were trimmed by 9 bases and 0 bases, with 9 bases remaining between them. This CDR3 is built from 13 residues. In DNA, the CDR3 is TGTGCCAGCCGACAGTTCTCTGGAAACACCATATATTTT. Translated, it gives CASRQFSGNTIYF. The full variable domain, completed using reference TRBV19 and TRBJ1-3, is DGGITQSPKYLFRKEGQNVTLSCEQNLNHDAMYWYRQDPGQGLRLIYYSQIVNDFQKGDIAEGYSVSREKKESFPLTVTSAQKNPTAFYLCASRQFSGNTIYFGEGSWLTVV.

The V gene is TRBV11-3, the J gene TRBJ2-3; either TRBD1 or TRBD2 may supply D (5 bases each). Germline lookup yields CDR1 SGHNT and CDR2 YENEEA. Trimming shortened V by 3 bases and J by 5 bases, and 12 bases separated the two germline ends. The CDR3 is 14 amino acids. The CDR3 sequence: CASSLTAEGDTQYF. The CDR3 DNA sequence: TGTGCCAGCAGCTTGACAGCGGAAGGAGATACGCAGTATTTT.

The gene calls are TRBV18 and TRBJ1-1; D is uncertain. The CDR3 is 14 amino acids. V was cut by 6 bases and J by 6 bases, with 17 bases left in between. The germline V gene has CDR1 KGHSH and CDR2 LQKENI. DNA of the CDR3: TGTGCCAGCTCGTACCAAGGATGGCGGGCTGAAGCTTTCTTT. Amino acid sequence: CASSYQGWRAEAFF.

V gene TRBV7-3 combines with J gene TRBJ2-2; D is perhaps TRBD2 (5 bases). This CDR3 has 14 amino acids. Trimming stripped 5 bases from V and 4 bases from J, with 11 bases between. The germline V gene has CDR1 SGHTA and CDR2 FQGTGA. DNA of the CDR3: TGTGCCAGCAGCAGAGGGTTGGGCACCGGGGAGCTGTTTTTT. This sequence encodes CASSRGLGTGELFF. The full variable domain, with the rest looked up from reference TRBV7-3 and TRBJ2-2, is GAGVSQTPSNKVTEKGKYVELRCDPISGHTALYWYRQSLGQGPEFLIYFQGTGAADDSGLPNDRFFAVRPEGSVSTLKIQRTERGDSAVYLCASSRGLGTGELFFGEGSRLTVL.

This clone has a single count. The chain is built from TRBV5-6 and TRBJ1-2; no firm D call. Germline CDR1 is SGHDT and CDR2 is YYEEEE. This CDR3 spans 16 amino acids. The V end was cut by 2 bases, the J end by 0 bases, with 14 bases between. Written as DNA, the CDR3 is TGTGCCAGCAGCTTAGGAGGAGAACGTTCTAACTATGGCTACACCTTC. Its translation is CASSLGGERSNYGYTF. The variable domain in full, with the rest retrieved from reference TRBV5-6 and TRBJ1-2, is DAGVTQSPTHLIKTRGQQVTLRCSPKSGHDTVSWYQQALGQGPQFIFQYYEEEERQRGNFPDRFSGHQFPNYSSELNVNALLLGDSALYLCASSLGGERSNYGYTFGSGTRLTVV.

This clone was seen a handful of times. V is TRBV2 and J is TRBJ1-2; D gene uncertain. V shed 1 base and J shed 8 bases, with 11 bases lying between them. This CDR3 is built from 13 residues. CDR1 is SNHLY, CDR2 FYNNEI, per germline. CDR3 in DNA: TGTGCCAGCAGTGAAGAGTACCGATCGGGCTACACCTTC. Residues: CASSEEYRSGYTF.

The CDR3: CASSPGATNEKLFF. Here the CDR3 DNA reads TGTGCCAGCAGCCCAGGGGCAACTAATGAAAAACTGTTTTTT. The chain combines TRBV3-1 (or the pseudogene TRBV3-2) with TRBJ1-4; weak D call: TRBD1 (6 bases). The V gene lost 4 bases and the J gene lost 0 bases, with 6 bases spanning the gap. CDR1 LGHDT and CDR2 YNNKEL come from the germline V gene (reference sequence). The CDR3 extends over 14 amino acids.

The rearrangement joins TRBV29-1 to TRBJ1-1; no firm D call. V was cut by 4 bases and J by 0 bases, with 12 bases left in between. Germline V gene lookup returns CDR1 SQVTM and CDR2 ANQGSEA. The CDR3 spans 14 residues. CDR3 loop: CSVGVAGMNTEAFF. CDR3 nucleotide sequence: TGCAGCGTTGGGGTAGCAGGCATGAACACTGAAGCTTTCTTT.

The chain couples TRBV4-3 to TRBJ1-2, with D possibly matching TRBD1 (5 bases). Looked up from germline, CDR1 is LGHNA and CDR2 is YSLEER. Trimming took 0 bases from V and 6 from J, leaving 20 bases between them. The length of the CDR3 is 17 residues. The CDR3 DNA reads TGCGCCAGCAGCCAAGATGTAGGGAGGGGCGCTTATGATGGCTACACCTTC. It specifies CASSQDVGRGAYDGYTF.

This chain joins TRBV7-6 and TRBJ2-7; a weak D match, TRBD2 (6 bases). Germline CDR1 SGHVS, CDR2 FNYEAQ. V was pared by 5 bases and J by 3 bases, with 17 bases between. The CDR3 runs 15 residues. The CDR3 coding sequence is TGTGCCAGCAGCCCTGAAACCGGGGGATTCTACGAGCAGTACTTC. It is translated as CASSPETGGFYEQYF.